These 30 T cell receptor beta chains were sequenced from one sample in a study of tumor-infiltrating lymphocytes in primary liver carcinoma. The template, around 520 ng total RNA, yielded TCR beta cDNA made with a constant-region primer. Slightly modified ARM-PCR with three nested multiplex PCR rounds yielded TCR beta libraries. The two initial PCR rounds, roughly 9 cycles each, used TRBV1-TRBV30 forward and C-beta reverse primers. Using its own MiXCR run on the multiplex PCR reads, TCRdb lists one record per CDR3 protein. Of over 75,000 distinct CDR3 sequences in the sample, less than 70% were seen once. RNA and DNA were co-extracted from roughly 20-30 mg of unsorted bulk tissue. The sequencing sample was made of tumor-adjacent normal liver tissue. Receptor source: a man between 40 and 49 years old with primary liver carcinoma and hepatitis B virus infection.

Of note for this clonotype: Germline is not matched at one junction end, which may reflect a read error. The chain links TRBV30 to TRBJ1-1; 9 positions match TRBD1. This CDR3 has 17 amino acids. Germline-derived CDR1 and CDR2 are GTSNPN and SVGIG (reference sequence). CDR3 coding DNA: TGTGTCTGGAGTTCGGGGGACAGGGCGTGGGTGAACACTGAAGCTTTCTTT. This translates into CVWSSGDRAWVNTEAFF. Full variable domain (outside the CDR3, taken from reference TRBV30 and TRBJ1-1): SQTIHQWPATLVQPVGSPLSLECTVEGTSNPNLYWYRQAAGRGLQLLFYSVGIGQISSEVPQNLSASRPQDRQFILSSKKLLLSDSGFYLCVWSSGDRAWVNTEAFFGQGTRLTVV.

The V call is TRBV5-1, the J call TRBJ2-3; D not resolved. V was clipped by 1 base and J by 2 bases, with 8 bases between them. Germline-derived CDR1 and CDR2 are SGHRS and YFSETQ. This CDR3 comprises 14 residues. The CDR3 DNA sequence: TGCGCCAGCAGCTTGAACACTATCACAGATACGCAGTATTTT. Translation: CASSLNTITDTQYF.

The gene calls are TRBV5-4 and TRBJ2-1; 9 bases line up with TRBD2. The CDR3 contains 15 residues. Germline CDR1 SGHNT, CDR2 YYREEE (reference sequence). V trimming: 4 bases; J trimming: 7 bases; junction bases outside the gene matches: 9. CDR3 region: CASSDRLAVYNEQFF. The CDR3 DNA reads as TGTGCCAGCAGCGATCGACTAGCGGTATATAATGAGCAGTTCTTC.

This clonotype was counted a single time. V gene TRBV11-2 combines with J gene TRBJ2-5; unclear D gene. CDR1 is SGHAT and CDR2 is FQNNGV in the germline V gene. CDR3 length equals 14 residues. V lost 7 bases and J lost 4, with 16 bases in between. The chain's CDR3 is CASNHVSLGETQYF. The CDR3 DNA reads as TGTGCCAGCAACCATGTCAGTCTGGGAGAGACCCAGTACTTC.

Points on this clonotype: A clone one base away is much larger, so this may be a read error. CDR3 region: CAWSIQGGFEAFF. The CDR3 DNA reads TGTGCCTGGAGTATTCAGGGTGGGTTCGAAGCTTTCTTT. This chain uses TRBV30 with TRBJ1-1, with a possible D match to TRBD1 (5 bases). The CDR3 is 13 residues long. V was shortened by 2 bases and J by 8 bases, with 15 bases between the two germline ends. The germline V gene has CDR1 GTSNPN and CDR2 SVGIG (reference sequence).

Comment on this clonotype: Compared with germline, one end of the junction differs, possibly owing to a read error. This chain connects TRBV4-2 to TRBJ2-1; TRBD2 agrees at 7 bases. The germline CDR1 and CDR2 sequences are LGHNA and YNFKEQ. This CDR3 region has 16 residues. DNA for the CDR3: TGTGCCAGCAGCCAAGAAAGTAGCGGGCCCTACTATGAGCAGTTCTTC. Amino acid sequence: CASSQESSGPYYEQFF.

This chain joins TRBV11-2 and TRBJ2-3, with D possibly TRBD1 on 6 matching bases. CDR3 length equals 14 residues. Germline loops: CDR1 SGHAT, CDR2 FQNNGV. V was shortened by 5 bases and J by 10 bases, with 19 bases between the two germline ends. CDR3 residues: CASSLGIGGDPQYF. The CDR3 bases are TGTGCCAGCAGCCTCGGGATTGGGGGCGATCCGCAGTATTTT.

Comments on this clonotype: A much larger clone is a single base away; this may be a read error. The chain is built from TRBV6-2 or TRBV6-3 and TRBJ2-7, with 11 bases matching TRBD2. CDR3 length equals 14 residues. Germline V gene data show CDR1 as MNHEY and CDR2 as SVGEGT. The V segment lost 10 bases and the J segment 4 bases; nucleotides outside the gene matches: 9. CDR3 bases: TGTGCCATCAGACGCGGGACTAGCGGTTACGAGCAGTACTTC. Protein: CAIRRGTSGYEQYF.

For this clonotype: This may stem from a read error, because a much larger clone lies one nucleotide away. The CDR3 ends on some other residue instead of the conserved phenylalanine or tryptophan, so this is likely a read error. The chain carries TRBV29-1 and TRBJ2-1; 7 nucleotides agree with TRBD2. Germline V gene data show CDR1 as SQVTM and CDR2 as ANQGSEA. V dropped 6 bases and J dropped 9; count of bases not matched to a gene: 11. CDR3 length: 13 amino acids. CDR3 protein: CSVLVGGSGEQFL. The CDR3 DNA reads as TGCAGCGTCTTGGTGGGGGGGAGCGGTGAGCAGTTCCTC.

A note on this clonotype: One end of the junction varies from germline; a read error may be responsible. This chain connects TRBV12-3 or TRBV12-4 to TRBJ2-3; weak D call: TRBD1 (5 bases). There are 14 residues in the CDR3. This CDR3 is CASNLGQGIDTQYF. As DNA, the CDR3 is TGTGCCAGCAATTTAGGGCAGGGCATAGATACGCAGTATTTT.

This clonotype was picked up many times. The rearrangement joins TRBV29-1 to TRBJ2-7; no definite D call. Trimming took off 6 bases at V and 4 bases at J, with 10 bases between the two ends. The CDR3 contains 11 residues. CDR1 SQVTM and CDR2 ANQGSEA come from the germline V gene. The CDR3 region has the DNA TGCAGCGTACGGGTAGCTTACGAGCAGTACTTC. Its protein is CSVRVAYEQYF.

Concerning this clonotype: One junction end does not reproduce the germline sequence, and a read error may be involved. The chain has TRBV4-1 and TRBJ2-3; 14 nucleotides line up with TRBD2. This CDR3 is built from 19 residues. Germline CDR1 and CDR2: MGHRA and YSYEKL. Written as DNA, the CDR3 is TGCGCCAGTAGCCGAGGGGTTGGGACTAGCGGGAGTGGCACAGATACGCAGTATTTT. It yields the protein CASSRGVGTSGSGTDTQYF.

By its share, this clonotype is large (0.1 to 1%). The J gene is TRBJ2-5, the V gene TRBV11-2, with D perhaps TRBD1 (6 bases). There are 15 residues in the CDR3. V lost 1 base, J lost 4 bases, and 13 bases lay in between. The germline CDR1 and CDR2 sequences are SGHAT and FQNNGV. The CDR3 DNA follows: TGTGCCAGCAGCTTAGGGGGTACAGGGTTAGAGACCCAGTACTTC. It is translated as CASSLGGTGLETQYF.

A word on this clonotype: Given the absence of the conserved phenylalanine or tryptophan at the CDR3 end, a read error is likely. The chain uses TRBV24-1 and TRBJ1-1; D is possibly TRBD1 (5 bases). V lost 3 bases and J 1 base, leaving 8 bases between the germline ends. The CDR3 loop spans 14 amino acids. CDR1 KGHDR and CDR2 SFDVKD come from the germline V gene. The CDR3 loop reads CATSDRGSNTEAFL. In nucleotides, the CDR3 is TGTGCCACCAGTGATCGGGGGTCGAACACTGAAGCTTTCCTT.

J is TRBJ2-1 and V is TRBV4-1; D perhaps matches TRBD2 (6 bases). V lost 5 bases and J lost 11, with 7 bases in between. The CDR3 loop spans 10 amino acids. Germline loops: CDR1 MGHRA, CDR2 YSYEKL. This CDR3 is CASSAGQQFF. Here the CDR3 DNA reads TGCGCCAGCAGCGCGGGACAGCAGTTCTTC.

For this clonotype: Its ends do not fully match the called genes, so a read error is possible. The chain is built from TRBV11-2 and TRBJ2-4; the match to TRBD2 covers 13 bases. This CDR3 has 17 residues. CDR1 is SGHAT and CDR2 is FQNNGV in the germline V gene. Written as DNA, the CDR3 is TGTGTCAGCAGCTTTCTCGGGACTAGCGGGACCAAAAACATTCAGTACTTC. It yields the protein CVSSFLGTSGTKNIQYF.

Note on this clonotype: This may come from a read error, since a much larger clone is one base off. V gene TRBV5-5 combines with J gene TRBJ2-2, with D hard to call. V gave up 3 bases and J gave up 5 bases, with 8 bases separating them. CDR1 is SGHKS and CDR2 is YYEKEE in the germline V gene (reference sequence). The CDR3 spans 13 residues. The CDR3 here is CASSSSETGELFF. The CDR3 DNA follows: TGTGCCAGCAGCTCGTCAGAGACCGGGGAGCTGTTTTTT.

Concerning this clonotype: A much larger clonotype is one base distant, so this may be a read error. The rearrangement uses TRBV7-8 and TRBJ1-4; tentatively, D is TRBD1 (5 bases). The V end lost 5 bases, the J end lost 3 bases, and 16 bases lay between the germline ends. The length of the CDR3 is 16 residues. The germline CDR1 and CDR2 sequences are SGHVS and FQNEAQ. The CDR3 coding sequence is TGTGCCAGCAGCCTCAAAGGCGGGACTGCTAATGAAAAACTGTTTTTT. Its translation is CASSLKGGTANEKLFF. The variable domain in full, with the rest retrieved from reference TRBV7-8 and TRBJ1-4, is GAGVSQSPRYKVAKRGQDVALRCDPISGHVSLFWYQQALGQGPEFLTYFQNEAQLDKSGLPSDRFFAERPEGSVSTLKIQRTQQEDSAVYLCASSLKGGTANEKLFFGSGTQLSVL.

A note on this clonotype: Mismatch with germline at one junction end may stem from a read error. The chain links TRBV6-5 to TRBJ2-1, with D possibly matching TRBD2 (6 bases). Germline V gene lookup returns CDR1 MNHEY and CDR2 SVGAGI. This CDR3 contains 14 residues. The CDR3 here is CVSSYRLEGEEQFF. For the CDR3, the DNA is TGTGTCAGCAGTTACCGACTAGAGGGAGAAGAGCAGTTCTTC.

On this clonotype: The junction and the germline gene differ at one end; a read error may be behind it. The rearrangement uses TRBV4-2 and TRBJ1-3, with a possible D match to TRBD1 (6 bases). The CDR3 has 15 residues. CDR1 and CDR2 (germline): LGHNA, YNFKEQ. The CDR3 loop is CASSREDRAGNTIYF. The CDR3 bases are TGTGCCAGCAGCCGAGAGGACAGAGCTGGAAACACCATATATTTC.

V usage is TRBV11-2 and J usage is TRBJ2-5; D remains ambiguous. Germline CDR1 SGHAT, CDR2 FQNNGV. V dropped 5 bases and J dropped 4 bases, with 14 bases sitting between them. CDR3 length equals 14 residues. Written as DNA, the CDR3 is TGTGCCAGCAGCCGCGTCAGTTTGGGAGAGACCCAGTACTTC. Residues: CASSRVSLGETQYF. The full variable domain, its missing parts supplied by reference TRBV11-2 and TRBJ2-5, is EAGVAQSPRYKIIEKRQSVAFWCNPISGHATLYWYQQILGQGPKLLIQFQNNGVVDDSQLPKDRFSAERLKGVDSTLKIQPAKLEDSAVYLCASSRVSLGETQYFGPGTRLLVL.

Remarks on this clonotype: A clone one base away is much larger, so this may be a read error. The chain couples TRBV7-9 to TRBJ2-7; a weak D match, TRBD2 (6 bases). Germline V gene data show CDR1 as SEHNR and CDR2 as FQNEAQ (reference sequence). CDR3 length equals 13 residues. The germline V and J ends were trimmed by 5 bases and 9 bases, with 17 bases remaining between them. The CDR3 sequence is CASSHGGTRVQYF. CDR3 bases: TGTGCCAGCAGCCACGGGGGTACGAGGGTGCAGTACTTC.

This clonotype was observed at least ten times. This chain uses TRBV14 with TRBJ2-1; D remains unclear. Trimming took 4 bases from V and 3 from J, leaving 4 bases between them. Germline V gives CDR1 SGHDN, CDR2 FVKESK. The CDR3 has 12 amino acids. The CDR3 here is CASSRNYNEQFF. DNA of the CDR3: TGTGCCAGCAGCCGGAACTACAATGAGCAGTTCTTC.

Remarks on this clonotype: Given a much more abundant clone one base away, this may be a read error. The rearrangement links TRBV5-5 to TRBJ1-2; unclear D gene. The V end lost 4 bases, the J end lost 0 bases, and 4 bases lay between the germline ends. This CDR3 comprises 12 residues. Germline loops: CDR1 SGHKS, CDR2 YYEKEE (reference sequence). The CDR3 sequence: CASSMTNYGYTF. The DNA for the CDR3 is TGTGCCAGCAGCATGACTAACTATGGCTACACCTTC.

CDR3 loop: CAPEGGEAREQYV. CDR3 DNA: TGTGCCCCTGAGGGGGGAGAAGCCCGTGAGCAGTACGTC. This chain links TRBV11-2 with TRBJ2-7; D possibly uses TRBD1 or TRBD2 (6 bases each). V lost 11 bases and J 7 bases, leaving 21 bases between the germline ends. The CDR3 is 13 amino acids. The germline V gene encodes CDR1 SGHAT and CDR2 FQNNGV.

This clonotype was detected only a few times. A read error is possible here, since a much larger clone lies one base away. This sequence joins TRBV29-1 and TRBJ2-5; TRBD2 aligns across 7 bases. The CDR3 loop spans 12 amino acids. CDR1 is SQVTM, CDR2 ANQGSEA, per germline. The CDR3 DNA sequence: TGCAGCGTTGATCGGGGGAGGGAGACCCAGCACTTC. Its translation: CSVDRGRETQHF.

The chain employs TRBV28 and TRBJ2-3; possibly TRBD1 for D (7 bases). Germline V gene sequence: CDR1 MDHEN, CDR2 SYDVKM. With 8 bases removed from V and 2 bases from J, the gap between germline ends came to 17 bases. CDR3 size: 15 residues. CDR3 bases: TGTGCCAGCGGAGAGGGGGGACAGTTCACAGATACGCAGTATTTT. It codes for CASGEGGQFTDTQYF.

With regard to this clonotype: A much larger clone differs by one base, so this may be a read error. The chain has TRBV4-2 and TRBJ2-7; D is ambiguous. The CDR3 contains 14 residues. The ends were cut back, 1 base at V and 5 bases at J, with 12 bases in the middle. Germline CDR1 and CDR2: LGHNA and YNFKEQ. CDR3 protein: CASSQGTTGHEQYF. The DNA of the CDR3 is TGTGCCAGCAGCCAAGGAACTACCGGGCACGAGCAGTACTTC.

About this clonotype: At one end the junction does not follow the germline gene, possibly because of a read error. J is TRBJ1-5 and V is TRBV29-1, with unresolved D. This CDR3 is built from 10 residues. CDR1 is SQVTM, CDR2 ANQGSEA, per germline. For the CDR3, the DNA is TGTAGCTCCTTCTGCGAGCCCCAGCATTTT. Translation gives CSSFCEPQHF. The full variable domain, rest sourced from reference TRBV29-1 and TRBJ1-5, is SAVISQKPSRDICQRGTSLTIQCQVDSQVTMMFWYRQQPGQSLTLIATANQGSEATYESGFVIDKFPISRPNLTFSTLTVSNMSPEDSSIYLCSSFCEPQHFGDGTRLSIL.

Turning to this clonotype: Since a much larger clone is just one base distant, this may be a read error. The chain employs TRBV14 and TRBJ2-1, with 9 bases fitting TRBD2. CDR1 SGHDN and CDR2 FVKESK come from the germline V gene. The CDR3 consists of 15 residues. CDR3 in amino acids: CASSQGGTSNNEHFF. The DNA of the CDR3 is TGTGCCAGCAGCCAAGGGGGGACTAGCAACAATGAGCACTTCTTC.